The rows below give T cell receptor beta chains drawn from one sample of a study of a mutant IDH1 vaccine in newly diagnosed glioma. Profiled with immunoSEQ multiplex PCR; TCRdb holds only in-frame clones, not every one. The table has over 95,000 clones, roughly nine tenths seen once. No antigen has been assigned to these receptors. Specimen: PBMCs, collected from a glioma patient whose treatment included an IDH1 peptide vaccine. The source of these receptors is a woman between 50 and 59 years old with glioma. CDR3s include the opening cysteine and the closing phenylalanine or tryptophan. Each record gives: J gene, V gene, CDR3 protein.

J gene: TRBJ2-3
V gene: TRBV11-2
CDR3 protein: CASSWGGNTDTQYF

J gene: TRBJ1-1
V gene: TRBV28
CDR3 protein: CASTRRYTEAFF

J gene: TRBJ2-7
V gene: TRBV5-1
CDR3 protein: CASSWVGRSSYEQYF

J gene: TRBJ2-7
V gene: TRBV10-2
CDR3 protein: CASSGSGTSGSRSYEQYF

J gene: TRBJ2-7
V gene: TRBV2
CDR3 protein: CASNDRGPSYEQYF

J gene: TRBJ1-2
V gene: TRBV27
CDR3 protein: CASSQGAGYGYTF

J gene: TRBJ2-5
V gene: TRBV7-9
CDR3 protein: CASSLREETQYF

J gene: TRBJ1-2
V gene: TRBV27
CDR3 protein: CASSRTGGGYTF

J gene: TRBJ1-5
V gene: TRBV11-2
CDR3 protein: CASSLGPVEPQHF

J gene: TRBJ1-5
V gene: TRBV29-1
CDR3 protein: CSVTTGGQPQHF

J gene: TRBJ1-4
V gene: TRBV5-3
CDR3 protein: CARSLAFSTNEKLFF

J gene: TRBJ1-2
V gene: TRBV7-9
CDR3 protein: CASSLDTPGYTF

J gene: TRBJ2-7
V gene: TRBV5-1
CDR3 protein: CASSLGAQSYEQYF

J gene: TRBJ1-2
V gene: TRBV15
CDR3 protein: CATSRTGGASYGYTF

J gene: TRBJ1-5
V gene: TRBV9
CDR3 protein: CASSEGSGGGQPQHF

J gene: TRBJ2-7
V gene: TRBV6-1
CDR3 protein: CASSARIKQYF

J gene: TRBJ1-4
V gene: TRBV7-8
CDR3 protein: CASSFSDPPGEKLFF

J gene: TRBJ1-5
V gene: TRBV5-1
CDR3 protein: CASSLGPGQGGQPQHF

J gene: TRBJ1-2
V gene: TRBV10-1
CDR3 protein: CASSGGRVFYGYTF

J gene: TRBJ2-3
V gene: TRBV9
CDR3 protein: CASSVGRYTDTQYF

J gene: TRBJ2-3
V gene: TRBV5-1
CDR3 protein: CASRDPGADTQYF

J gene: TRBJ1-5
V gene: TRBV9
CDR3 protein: CASSVGTNQPQHF

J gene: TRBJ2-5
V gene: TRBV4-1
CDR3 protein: CASSRQDVGEETQYF

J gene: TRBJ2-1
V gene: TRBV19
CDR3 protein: CASSIFGAHNEQFF

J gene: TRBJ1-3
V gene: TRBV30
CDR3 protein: CAWDGQVFSGNTIYF

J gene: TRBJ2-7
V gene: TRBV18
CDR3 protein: CASSPLQGSYEQYF

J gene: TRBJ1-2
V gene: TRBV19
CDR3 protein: CASGGTGLMKGYGYTF

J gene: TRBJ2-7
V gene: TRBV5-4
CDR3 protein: CASSLALRGGVGEQYF

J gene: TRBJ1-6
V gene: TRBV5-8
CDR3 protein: CASSLTRGNSPLHF

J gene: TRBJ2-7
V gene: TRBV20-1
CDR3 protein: CSASPYEQYF